These 11 T cell receptor beta chains share one sample of origin, sequenced in a study of cytomegalovirus exposure and HLA in healthy donors. The study ran its PCR with 60 Vbeta and 13 Jbeta primers. Data came from immunoSEQ multiplex PCR; TCRdb stores just in-frame clones and leaves some out. The sample contains 100,000 to 150,000 clones, 75% to 85% of which appear only once. Sequenced: PBMCs. Every receptor here comes from a male donor in good health and CMV-seronegative.

The chain uses TRBV9 and TRBJ2-3, with TRBD2 identical over 11 bases. V gave up 0 bases and J gave up 5 bases; unmatched junction bases: 5. Germline V gene lookup returns CDR1 SGDLS and CDR2 YYNGEE. The CDR3 is made up of 16 amino acids. The CDR3 is CASSVELAGGGDTQYF. For the CDR3, the DNA is TGTGCCAGCAGCGTAGAATTAGCGGGGGGGGGAGATACGCAGTATTTT.

CDR3 sequence reads: CASSIRAGGRETQYF. CDR3 nucleotides: TGTGCCAGTAGTATAAGAGCGGGGGGGCGGGAGACCCAGTACTTC. V and J are TRBV19 and TRBJ2-5, with 10 nucleotides matching TRBD2. V trimming: 2 bases; J trimming: 5 bases; junction bases outside the gene matches: 5. CDR1 and CDR2 (germline): LNHDA, SQIVND (reference sequence). This CDR3 has 15 residues.

This clone has a single count. The chain links TRBV15 to TRBJ1-1, with D possibly being TRBD1 (5 bases). From germline, CDR1 is LNHNV and CDR2 YYDKDF (reference sequence). The CDR3 is made up of 16 amino acids. V lost 5 bases to trimming and J lost 5 bases, with 21 bases between them. The CDR3 sequence: CATSFRGAAGRTEAFF. The CDR3 region has the DNA TGTGCCACCAGCTTTCGCGGGGCCGCCGGTCGGACTGAAGCTTTCTTT. Using reference TRBV15 and TRBJ1-1 for the parts outside the CDR3, the full variable domain is DAMVIQNPRYQVTQFGKPVTLSCSQTLNHNVMYWYQQKSSQAPKLLFHYYDKDFNNEADTPDNFQSRRPNTSFCFLDIRSPGLGDTAMYLCATSFRGAAGRTEAFFGQGTRLTVV.

The V and J genes are TRBV7-2 and TRBJ2-4; tentatively, D is TRBD1 (5 bases). The CDR3 consists of 16 residues. Germline-derived CDR1 and CDR2 are SGHTA and FQGNSA. V shed 8 bases and J shed 0 bases, with 17 bases lying between them. The CDR3 DNA is TGTGCCAGCCGCCAGGCGGCAGGGCAAGCCAAAAACATTCAGTACTTC. Translating it yields CASRQAAGQAKNIQYF.

The genes are TRBV19 and TRBJ2-4; the D gene is possibly TRBD2 (6 bases). The CDR3 is 14 amino acids. Trimming took off 8 bases at V and 1 base at J, with 12 bases between the two ends. Germline-derived CDR1 and CDR2 are LNHDA and SQIVND (reference sequence). CDR3 residues: CASGNREAKNIQYF. CDR3 in DNA: TGTGCCAGTGGAAACCGGGAGGCCAAAAACATTCAGTACTTC.

The chain has TRBV5-1 and TRBJ1-1; D possibly corresponds to TRBD1 (6 bases). Per germline, CDR1 SGHRS and CDR2 YFSETQ. The germline V and J ends were trimmed by 8 bases and 5 bases, with 19 bases remaining between them. This CDR3 comprises 14 residues. The CDR3 coding sequence is TGCGCCAGTCAACAGGGTTACGGGGGGACTGAAGCTTTCTTT. This translates into CASQQGYGGTEAFF.

In this sample, this clone turned up a few times. The chain's CDR3 is CASSRGRDENIQYF. As DNA, the CDR3 is TGTGCCAGCAGTAGGGGGCGGGATGAAAACATTCAGTACTTC. The chain employs TRBV2 and TRBJ2-4; TRBD1 is a possible D gene (7 bases). CDR1 and CDR2 (germline): SNHLY, FYNNEI. The CDR3 spans 14 residues. Trimming left V 5 bases short and J 5 bases short, with 13 bases between. The full variable domain, with the rest looked up from reference TRBV2 and TRBJ2-4, is EPEVTQTPSHQVTQMGQEVILRCVPISNHLYFYWYRQILGQKVEFLVSFYNNEISEKSEIFDDQFSVERPDGSNFTLKIRSTKLEDSAMYFCASSRGRDENIQYFGAGTRLSVL.

As to this clone: The junction and the germline gene differ at one end; a read error may be behind it. The chain couples TRBV7-9 to TRBJ2-7; TRBD2 matches at 8 bases. This CDR3 spans 12 amino acids. In germline, CDR1 is SEHNR, CDR2 FQNEAQ (reference sequence). CDR3 sequence reads: CSSSREGYEQYF. The CDR3 region has the DNA TGTTCCAGCAGCCGGGAGGGGTACGAGCAGTACTTC.

The rearrangement joins TRBV9 to TRBJ1-2, with TRBD1 matching 9 bases. Trimming at V came to 4 bases and at J to 8 bases, leaving 9 bases not matched to a gene. The germline V gene has CDR1 SGDLS and CDR2 YYNGEE. CDR3 length equals 14 residues. The DNA of the CDR3 is TGTGCCAGCAGCCCAACAGGGGGCGCCCCGGGCTACACCTTC. Translated, it gives CASSPTGGAPGYTF.

This chain links TRBV19 with TRBJ1-4, with 10 bases lining up with TRBD1. The ends lost 4 bases at V and 6 bases at J; junction bases unmatched: 2. There are 14 residues in the CDR3. Germline assignment: CDR1 LNHDA and CDR2 SQIVND (reference sequence). DNA of the CDR3: TGTGCCAGTAGTAACGGACAGGGGGATGAAAAACTGTTTTTT. Residues: CASSNGQGDEKLFF.

This clone was counted a few times. The chain is built from TRBV5-1 and TRBJ1-4; the D is unclear. V was trimmed by 4 bases and J by 9 bases, leaving 16 bases between them. CDR1 SGHRS and CDR2 YFSETQ come from the germline V gene. This CDR3 has 14 residues. The CDR3 bases are TGCGCCAGCAGCCAGGATCGACCCTTGCAAAAACTGTTTTTT. Amino acid sequence: CASSQDRPLQKLFF.